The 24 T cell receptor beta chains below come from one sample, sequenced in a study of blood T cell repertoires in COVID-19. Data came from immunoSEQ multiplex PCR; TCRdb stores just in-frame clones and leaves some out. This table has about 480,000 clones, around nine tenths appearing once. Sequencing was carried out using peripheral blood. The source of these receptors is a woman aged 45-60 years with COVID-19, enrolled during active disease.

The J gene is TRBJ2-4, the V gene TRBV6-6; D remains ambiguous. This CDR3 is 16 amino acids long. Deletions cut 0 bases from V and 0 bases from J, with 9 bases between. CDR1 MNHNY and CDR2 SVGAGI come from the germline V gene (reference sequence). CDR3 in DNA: TGTGCCAGCAGTTACTCTCCAGTTGTAGCCAAAAACATTCAGTACTTC. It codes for CASSYSPVVAKNIQYF.

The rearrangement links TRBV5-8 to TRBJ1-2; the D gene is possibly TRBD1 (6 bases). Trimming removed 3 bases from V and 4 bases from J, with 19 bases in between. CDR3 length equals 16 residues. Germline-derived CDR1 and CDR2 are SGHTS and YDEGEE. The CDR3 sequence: CASSSVAPGHAYGYTF. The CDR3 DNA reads TGTGCCAGCAGCTCGGTCGCTCCGGGACATGCCTATGGCTACACCTTC.

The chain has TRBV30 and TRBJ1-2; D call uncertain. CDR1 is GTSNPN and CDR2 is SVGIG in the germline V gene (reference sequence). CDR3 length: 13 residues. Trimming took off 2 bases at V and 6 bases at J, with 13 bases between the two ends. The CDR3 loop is CAWSKRAWNGYTF. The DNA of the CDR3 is TGTGCCTGGAGTAAGAGGGCTTGGAATGGCTACACCTTC.

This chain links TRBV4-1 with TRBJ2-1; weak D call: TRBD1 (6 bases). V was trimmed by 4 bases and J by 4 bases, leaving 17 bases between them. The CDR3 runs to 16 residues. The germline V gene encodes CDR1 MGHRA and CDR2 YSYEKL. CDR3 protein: CASSPFQGRQYNEQFF. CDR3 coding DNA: TGCGCCAGCAGCCCGTTTCAGGGGCGGCAATACAATGAGCAGTTCTTC.

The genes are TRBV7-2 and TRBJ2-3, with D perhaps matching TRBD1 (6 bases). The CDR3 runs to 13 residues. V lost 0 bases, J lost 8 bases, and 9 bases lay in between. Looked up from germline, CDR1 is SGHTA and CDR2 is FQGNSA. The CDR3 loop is CASSLAQGGTQYF. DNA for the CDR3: TGTGCCAGCAGCTTAGCGCAAGGGGGTACGCAGTATTTT.

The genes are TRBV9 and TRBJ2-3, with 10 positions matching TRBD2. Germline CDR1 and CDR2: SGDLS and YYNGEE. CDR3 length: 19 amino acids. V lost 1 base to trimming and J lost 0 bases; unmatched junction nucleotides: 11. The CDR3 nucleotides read TGTGCCAGCAGCGTATCCCTAGCGGGGGACCTTACTAGCACAGATACGCAGTATTTT. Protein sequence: CASSVSLAGDLTSTDTQYF.

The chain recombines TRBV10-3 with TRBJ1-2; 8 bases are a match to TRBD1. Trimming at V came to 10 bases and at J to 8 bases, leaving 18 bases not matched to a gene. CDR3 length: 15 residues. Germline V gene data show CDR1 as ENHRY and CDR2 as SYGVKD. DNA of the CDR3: TGTGCCACTGAAAGGTGGGACAGGAGTTTGGGAGGCTACACCTTC. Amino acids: CATERWDRSLGGYTF.

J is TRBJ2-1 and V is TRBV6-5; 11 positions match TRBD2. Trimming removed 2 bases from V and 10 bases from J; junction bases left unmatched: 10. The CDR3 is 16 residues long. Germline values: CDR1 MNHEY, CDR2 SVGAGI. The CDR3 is CASSYPSGSGGAEQFF. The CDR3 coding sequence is TGTGCCAGCAGTTACCCCTCTGGTAGCGGGGGGGCGGAGCAGTTCTTC.

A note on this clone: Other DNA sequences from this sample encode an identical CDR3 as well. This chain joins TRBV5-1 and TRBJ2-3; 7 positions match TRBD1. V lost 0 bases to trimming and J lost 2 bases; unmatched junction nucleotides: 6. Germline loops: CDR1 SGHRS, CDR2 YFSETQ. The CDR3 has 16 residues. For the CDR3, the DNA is TGCGCCAGCAGCTTGGAGGGCAGGGGGTCCACAGATACGCAGTATTTT. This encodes CASSLEGRGSTDTQYF.

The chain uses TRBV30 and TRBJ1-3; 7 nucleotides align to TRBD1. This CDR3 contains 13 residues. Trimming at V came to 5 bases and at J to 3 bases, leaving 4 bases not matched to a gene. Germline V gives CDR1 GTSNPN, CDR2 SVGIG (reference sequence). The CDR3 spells CAWDRESGNTIYF. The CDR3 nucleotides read TGTGCCTGGGACAGGGAGAGTGGAAACACCATATATTTT.

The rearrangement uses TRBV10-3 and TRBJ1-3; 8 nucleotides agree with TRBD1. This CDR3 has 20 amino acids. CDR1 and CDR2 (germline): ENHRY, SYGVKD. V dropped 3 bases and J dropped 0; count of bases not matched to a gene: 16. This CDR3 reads CAISDLTPGQGFSSGNTIYF. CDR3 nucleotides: TGTGCCATCAGTGACCTCACCCCCGGACAGGGCTTCTCCTCTGGAAACACCATATATTTT.

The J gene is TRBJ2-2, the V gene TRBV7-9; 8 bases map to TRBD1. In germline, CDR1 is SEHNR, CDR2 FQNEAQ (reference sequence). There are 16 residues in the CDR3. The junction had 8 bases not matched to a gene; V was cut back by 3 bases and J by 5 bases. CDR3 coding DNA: TGTGCCAGCAGCTTTGGACAGGGTAGTGAAACCGGGGAGCTGTTTTTT. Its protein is CASSFGQGSETGELFF.

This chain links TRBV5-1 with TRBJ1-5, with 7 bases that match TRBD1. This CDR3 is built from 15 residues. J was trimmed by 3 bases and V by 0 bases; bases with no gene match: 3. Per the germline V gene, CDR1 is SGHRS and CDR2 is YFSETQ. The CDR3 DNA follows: TGCGCCAGCAGCTTGGGGACAGGTAACAATCAGCCCCAGCATTTT. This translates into CASSLGTGNNQPQHF.

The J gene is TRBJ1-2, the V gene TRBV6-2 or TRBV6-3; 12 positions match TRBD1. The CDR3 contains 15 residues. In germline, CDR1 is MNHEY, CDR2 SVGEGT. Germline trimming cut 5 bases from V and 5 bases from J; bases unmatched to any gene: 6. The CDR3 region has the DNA TGTGCCAGCAGTGGGGGACAGGGGGCGCGTTATGGCTACACCTTC. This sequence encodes CASSGGQGARYGYTF.

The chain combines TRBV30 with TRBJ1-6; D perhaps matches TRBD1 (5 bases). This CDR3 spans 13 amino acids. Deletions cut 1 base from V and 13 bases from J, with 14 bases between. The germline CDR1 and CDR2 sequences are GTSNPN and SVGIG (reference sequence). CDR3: CAWSDGTLEPLHF. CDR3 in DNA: TGTGCCTGGAGTGACGGGACTCTAGAGCCCCTCCACTTT.

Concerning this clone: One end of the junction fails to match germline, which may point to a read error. CDR3 DNA sequence: TGTGCCAGTAGTCTCTATCCGGGACAGGGGGACGCTGGCGCCAACGTCCTGACTTTC. It translates to CASSLYPGQGDAGANVLTF. This chain links TRBV19 with TRBJ2-6, with 11 bases lining up with TRBD1. Germline assignment: CDR1 LNHDA and CDR2 SQIVND (reference sequence). The CDR3 has 19 residues.

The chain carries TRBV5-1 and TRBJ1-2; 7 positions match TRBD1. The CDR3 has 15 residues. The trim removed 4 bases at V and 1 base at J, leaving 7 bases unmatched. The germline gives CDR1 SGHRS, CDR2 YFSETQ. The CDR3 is CASSLGGQLNYGYTF. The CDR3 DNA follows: TGCGCCAGCAGCCTAGGGGGACAGCTTAACTATGGCTACACCTTC.

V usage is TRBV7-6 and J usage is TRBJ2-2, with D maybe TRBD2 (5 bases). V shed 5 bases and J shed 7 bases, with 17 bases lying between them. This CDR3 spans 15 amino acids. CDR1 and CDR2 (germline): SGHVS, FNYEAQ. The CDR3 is CASSGTDARGGELFF. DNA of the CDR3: TGTGCCAGCAGCGGCACGGACGCCCGGGGCGGGGAGCTGTTTTTT.

CDR3 DNA: TGTGCTAGTGGTTTGGCTAGGACGGGAAACACTGAAGCTTTCTTT. As protein: CASGLARTGNTEAFF. The J gene is TRBJ1-1, the V gene TRBV12-5; D gene ambiguous. V was trimmed by 1 base and J by 2 bases, leaving 11 bases between them. This CDR3 comprises 15 residues. Germline V CDR1 and CDR2: LGHNT, FRNRAP.

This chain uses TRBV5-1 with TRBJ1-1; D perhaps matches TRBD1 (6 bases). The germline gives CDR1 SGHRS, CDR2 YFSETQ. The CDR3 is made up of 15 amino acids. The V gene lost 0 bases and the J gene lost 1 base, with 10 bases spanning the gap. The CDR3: CASSLARGENTEAFF. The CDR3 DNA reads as TGCGCCAGCAGCTTGGCCAGGGGTGAGAACACTGAAGCTTTCTTT.

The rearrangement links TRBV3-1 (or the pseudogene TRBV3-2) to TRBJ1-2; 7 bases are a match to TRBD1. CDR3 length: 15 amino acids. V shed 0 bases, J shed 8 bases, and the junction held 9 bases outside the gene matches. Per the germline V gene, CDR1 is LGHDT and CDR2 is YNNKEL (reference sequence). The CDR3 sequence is CASSQEGGGLLGYTF. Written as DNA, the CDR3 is TGTGCCAGCAGCCAAGAAGGAGGGGGCCTCTTGGGCTACACCTTC.

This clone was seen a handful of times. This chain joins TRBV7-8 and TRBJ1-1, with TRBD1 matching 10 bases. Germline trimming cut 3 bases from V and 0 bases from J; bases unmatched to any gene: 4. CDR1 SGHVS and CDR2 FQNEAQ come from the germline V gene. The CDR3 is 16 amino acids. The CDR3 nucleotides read TGTGCCAGCAGCTTGGACAGGGGGAAAATGAACACTGAAGCTTTCTTT. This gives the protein CASSLDRGKMNTEAFF.

As DNA, the CDR3 is TGCGCCAGCAGCCTGGGGGGACAGGGTTCAGATACGCAGTATTTT. It encodes CASSLGGQGSDTQYF. The chain joins TRBV5-1 to TRBJ2-3, with TRBD1 identical over 9 bases. Losses at the gene ends were 4 bases for V and 4 bases for J; bases not matched to a gene: 7. The CDR3 totals 15 residues. Germline V gives CDR1 SGHRS, CDR2 YFSETQ.

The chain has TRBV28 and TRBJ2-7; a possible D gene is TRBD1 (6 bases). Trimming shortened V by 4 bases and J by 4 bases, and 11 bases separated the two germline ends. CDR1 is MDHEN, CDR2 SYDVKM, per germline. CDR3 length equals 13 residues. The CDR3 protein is CASSSGTLYEQYF. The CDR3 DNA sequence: TGTGCCAGCAGTTCCGGGACACTATACGAGCAGTACTTC.